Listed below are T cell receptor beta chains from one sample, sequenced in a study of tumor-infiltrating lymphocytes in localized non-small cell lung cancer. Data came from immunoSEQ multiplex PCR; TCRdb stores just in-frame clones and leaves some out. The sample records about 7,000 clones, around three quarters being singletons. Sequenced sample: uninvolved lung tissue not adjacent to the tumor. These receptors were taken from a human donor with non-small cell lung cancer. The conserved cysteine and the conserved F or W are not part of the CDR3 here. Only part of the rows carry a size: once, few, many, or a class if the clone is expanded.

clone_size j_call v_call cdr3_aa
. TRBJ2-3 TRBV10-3 AISGTSGSTDTQY
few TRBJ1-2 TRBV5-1 ASRGENYGYT
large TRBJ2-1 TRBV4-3 ASSQEQTLEQF
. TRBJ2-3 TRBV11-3 ASSLVGLAGDTQY
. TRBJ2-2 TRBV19 ASKSDYSPEVAGELF
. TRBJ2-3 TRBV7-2 ASSLAPPGQGQVASTDTQY
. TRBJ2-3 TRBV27 ASSSGREADTQY
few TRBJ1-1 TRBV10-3 AISEATINTEAF
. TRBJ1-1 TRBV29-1 SARGQGNTEAF
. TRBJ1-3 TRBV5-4 ASSSPTTGSGNTIY
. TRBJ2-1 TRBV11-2 ASSPRSDSSYNEQF
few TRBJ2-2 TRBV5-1 ASSTGQRNTGELF
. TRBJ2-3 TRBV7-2 ASSSHAVDTQY
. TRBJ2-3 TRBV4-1 ASSQDPGAPGGADTQY
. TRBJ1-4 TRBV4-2 ASSLETGLGSEKLF
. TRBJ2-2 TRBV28 ASKPRVGNTGELF
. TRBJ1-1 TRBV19 ASSIRALPTF
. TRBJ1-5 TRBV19 ASSRQDAQPQH
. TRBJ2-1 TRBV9 ASSVVTSMNEQF
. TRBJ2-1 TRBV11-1 ASSLAVGVQGAHNEQF
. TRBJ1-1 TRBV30 AWAQGRGPEAF
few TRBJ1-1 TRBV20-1 SASEKSEAF
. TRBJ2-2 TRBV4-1 ASSLNTGELF
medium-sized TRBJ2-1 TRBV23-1 AVKGQGYNEQF
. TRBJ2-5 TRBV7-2 ASRGPQETQY
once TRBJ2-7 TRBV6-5 ASSYSMWDRDSEQY
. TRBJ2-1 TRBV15 ATSRGDIDYNEQF
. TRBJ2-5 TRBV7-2 ASSTPALARRETQY
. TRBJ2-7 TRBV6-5 ASSHTRGTVYEQY
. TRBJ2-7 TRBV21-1 ASSKATGGYEQY
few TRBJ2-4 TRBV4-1 ASSQGLAGGKDIQY
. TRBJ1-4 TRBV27 ASSPLGDEKLF
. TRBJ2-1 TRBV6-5 ASSATNGVNEQF
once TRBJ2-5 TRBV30 AWEGQREGTGETQY
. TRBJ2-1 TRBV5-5 ASSLIRTSGSGFSYNEQF
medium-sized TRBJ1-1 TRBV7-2 ASSLVAANTEAF
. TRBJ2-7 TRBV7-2 ASSLDSTGIYEQY
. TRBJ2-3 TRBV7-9 ASSFYRGRYTDTQY
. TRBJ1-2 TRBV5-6 ASRVRESYGYT
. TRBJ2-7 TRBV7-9 ASSADRTVTYEQY
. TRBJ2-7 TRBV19 ASSISSGEVYEQY
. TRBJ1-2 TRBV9 ASSVATGSYGYT
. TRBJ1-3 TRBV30 AWKTGNTIY
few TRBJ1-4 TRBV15 ATSGPGTPGEKLF
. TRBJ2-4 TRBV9 ASSVQGENKNIQY
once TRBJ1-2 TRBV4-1 ASSQDGQGARTNYGYT
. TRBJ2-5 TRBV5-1 ASSYDQETQY
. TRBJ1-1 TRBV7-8 ASSLEASGGTEAF
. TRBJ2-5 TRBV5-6 ASSSAGGSQETQY
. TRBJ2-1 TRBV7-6 ASSQSWGYNEQF